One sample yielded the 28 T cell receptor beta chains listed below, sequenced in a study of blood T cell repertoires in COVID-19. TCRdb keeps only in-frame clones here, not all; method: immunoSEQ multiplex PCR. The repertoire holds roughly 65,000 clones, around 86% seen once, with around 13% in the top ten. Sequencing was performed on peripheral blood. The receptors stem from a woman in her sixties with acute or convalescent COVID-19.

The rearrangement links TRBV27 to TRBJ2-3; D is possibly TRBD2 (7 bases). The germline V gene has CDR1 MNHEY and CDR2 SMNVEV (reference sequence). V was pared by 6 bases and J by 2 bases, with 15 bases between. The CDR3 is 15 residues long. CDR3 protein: CASRLGGANTDTQYF. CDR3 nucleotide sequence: TGTGCCAGCAGGTTGGGGGGGGCTAACACAGATACGCAGTATTTT.

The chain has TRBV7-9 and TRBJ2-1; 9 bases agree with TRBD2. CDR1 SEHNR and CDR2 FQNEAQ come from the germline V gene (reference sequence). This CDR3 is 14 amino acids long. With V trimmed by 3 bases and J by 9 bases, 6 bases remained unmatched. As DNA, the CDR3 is TGTGCCAGCAGCTTGCCGGGACTAGCAATTGAGCAGTTCTTC. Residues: CASSLPGLAIEQFF.

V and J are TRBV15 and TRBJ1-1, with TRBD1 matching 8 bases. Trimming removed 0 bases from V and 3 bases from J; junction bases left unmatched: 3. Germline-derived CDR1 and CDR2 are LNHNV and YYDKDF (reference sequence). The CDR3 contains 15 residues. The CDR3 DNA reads TGTGCCACCAGCAGAGACAGGGGGCGGGACACTGAAGCTTTCTTT. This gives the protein CATSRDRGRDTEAFF.

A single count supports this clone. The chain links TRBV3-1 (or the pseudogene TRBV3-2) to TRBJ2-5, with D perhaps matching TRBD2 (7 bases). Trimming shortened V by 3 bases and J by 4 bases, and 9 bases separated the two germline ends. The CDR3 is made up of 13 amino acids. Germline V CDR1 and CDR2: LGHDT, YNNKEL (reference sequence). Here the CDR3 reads CASSHRGAETQYF. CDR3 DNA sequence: TGTGCCAGCAGCCACCGGGGGGCAGAGACCCAGTACTTC.

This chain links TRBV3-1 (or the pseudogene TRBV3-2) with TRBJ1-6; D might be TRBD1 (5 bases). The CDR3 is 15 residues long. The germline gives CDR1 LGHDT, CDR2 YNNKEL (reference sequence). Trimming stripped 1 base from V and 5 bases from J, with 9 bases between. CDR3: CASSQGRGHNSPLHF. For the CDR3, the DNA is TGTGCCAGCAGCCAAGGGAGGGGTCATAATTCACCCCTCCACTTT.

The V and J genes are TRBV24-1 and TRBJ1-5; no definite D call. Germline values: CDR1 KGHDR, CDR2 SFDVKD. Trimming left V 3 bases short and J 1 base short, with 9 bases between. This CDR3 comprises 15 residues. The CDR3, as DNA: TGTGCCACCAGTGATCGAGGATACAGCAATCAGCCCCAGCATTTT. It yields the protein CATSDRGYSNQPQHF.

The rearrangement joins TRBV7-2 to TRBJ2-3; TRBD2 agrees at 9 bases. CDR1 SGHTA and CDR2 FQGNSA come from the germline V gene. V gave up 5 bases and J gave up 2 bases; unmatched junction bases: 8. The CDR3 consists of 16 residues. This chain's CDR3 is CASSQVAGVVTDTQYF. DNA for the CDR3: TGTGCCAGCAGCCAAGTAGCGGGGGTCGTCACAGATACGCAGTATTTT.

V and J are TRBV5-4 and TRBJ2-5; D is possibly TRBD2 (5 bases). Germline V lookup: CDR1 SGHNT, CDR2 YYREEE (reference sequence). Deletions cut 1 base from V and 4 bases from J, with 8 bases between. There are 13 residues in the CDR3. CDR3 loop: CASSLRGGETQYF. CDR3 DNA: TGTGCCAGCAGCTTGCGGGGTGGAGAGACCCAGTACTTC. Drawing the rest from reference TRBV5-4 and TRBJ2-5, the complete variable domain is ETGVTQSPTHLIKTRGQQVTLRCSSQSGHNTVSWYQQALGQGPQFIFQYYREEENGRGNFPPRFSGLQFPNYSSELNVNALELDDSALYLCASSLRGGETQYFGPGTRLLVL.

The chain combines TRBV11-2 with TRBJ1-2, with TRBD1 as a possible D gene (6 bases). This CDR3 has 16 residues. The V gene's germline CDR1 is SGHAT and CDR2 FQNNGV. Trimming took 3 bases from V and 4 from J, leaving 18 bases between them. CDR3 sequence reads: CASSLGATGDLYGYTF. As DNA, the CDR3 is TGTGCCAGCAGCTTGGGAGCGACAGGAGACCTCTATGGCTACACCTTC.

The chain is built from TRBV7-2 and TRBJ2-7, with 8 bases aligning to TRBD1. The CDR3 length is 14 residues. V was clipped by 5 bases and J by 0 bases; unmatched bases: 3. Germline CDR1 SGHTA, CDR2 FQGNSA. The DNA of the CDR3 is TGTGCCAGCAGCCGCGACAGGGGCTCCTACGAGCAGTACTTC. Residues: CASSRDRGSYEQYF.

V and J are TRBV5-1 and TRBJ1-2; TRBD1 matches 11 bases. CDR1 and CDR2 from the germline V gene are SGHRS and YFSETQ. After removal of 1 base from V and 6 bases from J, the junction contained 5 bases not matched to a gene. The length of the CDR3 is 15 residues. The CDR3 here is CASSLRSGQGDGYTF. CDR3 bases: TGCGCCAGCAGCTTGAGGTCGGGACAGGGGGATGGCTACACCTTC.

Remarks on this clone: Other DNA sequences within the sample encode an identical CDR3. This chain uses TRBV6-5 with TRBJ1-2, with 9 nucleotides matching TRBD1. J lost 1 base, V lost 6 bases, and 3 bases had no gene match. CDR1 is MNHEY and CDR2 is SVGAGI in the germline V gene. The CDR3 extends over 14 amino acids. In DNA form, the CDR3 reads TGTGCCAGCAGCCCGGGACAGGGTAACTATGGCTACACCTTC. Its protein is CASSPGQGNYGYTF.

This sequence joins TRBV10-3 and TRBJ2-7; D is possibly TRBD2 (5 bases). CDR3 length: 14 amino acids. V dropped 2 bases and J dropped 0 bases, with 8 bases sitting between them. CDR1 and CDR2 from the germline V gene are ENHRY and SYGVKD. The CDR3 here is CAISEPRDSYEQYF. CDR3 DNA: TGTGCCATCAGTGAGCCCCGGGACTCCTACGAGCAGTACTTC.

Here the CDR3 reads CASSNRGKNQPQHF. The CDR3 nucleotides read TGTGCCAGCAGCAACAGGGGCAAAAATCAGCCCCAGCATTTT. The chain has TRBV6-5 and TRBJ1-5; 7 nucleotides align to TRBD1. CDR3 size: 14 residues. Germline CDR1 is MNHEY and CDR2 is SVGAGI. Trimming cost V 6 bases and J 4 bases; bases outside gene matches: 6.

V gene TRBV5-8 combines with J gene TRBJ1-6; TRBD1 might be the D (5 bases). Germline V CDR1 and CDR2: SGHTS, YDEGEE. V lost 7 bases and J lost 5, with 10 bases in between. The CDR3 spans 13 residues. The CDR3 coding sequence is TGTGCCAGCGGACACGCCGATAATTCACCCCTCCACTTT. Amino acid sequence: CASGHADNSPLHF. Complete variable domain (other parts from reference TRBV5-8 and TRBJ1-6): EAGVTQSPTHLIKTRGQQATLRCSPISGHTSVYWYQQALGLGLQFLLWYDEGEERNRGNFPPRFSGRQFPNYSSELNVNALELEDSALYLCASGHADNSPLHFGNGTRLTVT.

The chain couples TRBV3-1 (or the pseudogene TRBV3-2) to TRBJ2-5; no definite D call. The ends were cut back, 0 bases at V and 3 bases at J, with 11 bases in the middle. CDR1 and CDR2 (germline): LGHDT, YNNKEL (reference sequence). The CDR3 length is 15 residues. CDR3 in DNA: TGTGCCAGCAGCCAAGAATTAAGCCCTGAAGAGACCCAGTACTTC. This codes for CASSQELSPEETQYF.

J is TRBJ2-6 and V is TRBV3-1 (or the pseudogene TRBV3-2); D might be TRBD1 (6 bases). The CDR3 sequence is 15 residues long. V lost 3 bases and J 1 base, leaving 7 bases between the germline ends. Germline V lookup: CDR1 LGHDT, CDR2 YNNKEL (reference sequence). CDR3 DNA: TGTGCCAGCAGCCAGACAGGTTCTGGGGCCAACGTCCTGACTTTC. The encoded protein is CASSQTGSGANVLTF.

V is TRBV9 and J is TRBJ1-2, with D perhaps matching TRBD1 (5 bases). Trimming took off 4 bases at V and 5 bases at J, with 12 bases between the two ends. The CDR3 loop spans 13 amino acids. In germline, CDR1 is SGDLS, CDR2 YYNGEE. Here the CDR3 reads CASSHDRRYGYTF. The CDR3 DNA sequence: TGTGCCAGCAGCCACGACAGAAGGTATGGCTACACCTTC.

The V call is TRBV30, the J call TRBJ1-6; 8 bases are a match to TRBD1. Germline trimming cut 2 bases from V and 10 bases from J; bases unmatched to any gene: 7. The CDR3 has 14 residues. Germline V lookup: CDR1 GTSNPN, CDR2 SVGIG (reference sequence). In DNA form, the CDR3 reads TGTGCCTGGAGTAATCAGGGGGCACGATCACCCCTCCACTTT. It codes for CAWSNQGARSPLHF.

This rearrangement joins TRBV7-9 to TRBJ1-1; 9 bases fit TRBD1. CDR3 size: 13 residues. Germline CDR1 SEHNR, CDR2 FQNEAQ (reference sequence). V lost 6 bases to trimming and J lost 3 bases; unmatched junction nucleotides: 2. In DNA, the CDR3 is TGTGCCAGCAGGCGACAGGGGGACACTGAAGCTTTCTTT. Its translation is CASRRQGDTEAFF.

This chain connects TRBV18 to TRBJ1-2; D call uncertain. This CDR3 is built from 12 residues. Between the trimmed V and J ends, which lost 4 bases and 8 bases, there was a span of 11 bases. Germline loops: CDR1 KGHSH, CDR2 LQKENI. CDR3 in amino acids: CASSLAGNGYTF. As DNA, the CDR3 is TGTGCCAGCTCACTTGCAGGAAACGGCTACACCTTC.

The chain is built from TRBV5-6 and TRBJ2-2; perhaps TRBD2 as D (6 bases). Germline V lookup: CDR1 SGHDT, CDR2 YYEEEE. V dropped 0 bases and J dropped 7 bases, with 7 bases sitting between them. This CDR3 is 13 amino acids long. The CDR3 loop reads CASSLAGGGELFF. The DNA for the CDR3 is TGTGCCAGCAGCTTGGCCGGGGGCGGGGAGCTGTTTTTT.

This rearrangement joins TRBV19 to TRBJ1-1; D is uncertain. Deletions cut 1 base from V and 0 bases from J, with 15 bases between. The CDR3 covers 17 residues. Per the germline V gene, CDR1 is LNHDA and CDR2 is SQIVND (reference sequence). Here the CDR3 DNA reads TGTGCCAGTAGTATAGTGCTTACGTTTAGCATGAACACTGAAGCTTTCTTT. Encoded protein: CASSIVLTFSMNTEAFF.

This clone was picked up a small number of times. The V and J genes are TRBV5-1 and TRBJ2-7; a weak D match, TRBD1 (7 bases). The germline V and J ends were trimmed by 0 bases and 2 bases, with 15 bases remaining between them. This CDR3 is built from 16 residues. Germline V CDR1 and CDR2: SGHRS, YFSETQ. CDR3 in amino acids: CASSLGGTVPTYEQYF. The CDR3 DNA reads TGCGCCAGCAGCTTGGGCGGGACAGTGCCCACCTACGAGCAGTACTTC.

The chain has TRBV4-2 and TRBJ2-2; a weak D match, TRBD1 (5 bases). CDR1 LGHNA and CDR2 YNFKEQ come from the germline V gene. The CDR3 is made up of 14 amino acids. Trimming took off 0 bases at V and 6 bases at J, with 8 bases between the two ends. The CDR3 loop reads CASSQEGLSGELFF. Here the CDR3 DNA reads TGTGCCAGCAGCCAAGAGGGGCTATCCGGGGAGCTGTTTTTT.

In nucleotides, the CDR3 is TGCGCCAGCAGCGAGAGACAGACCTACAATGAGCAGTTCTTC. Translation gives CASSERQTYNEQFF. J is TRBJ2-1 and V is TRBV5-1; D perhaps matches TRBD1 (5 bases). Germline loops: CDR1 SGHRS, CDR2 YFSETQ. V gave up 4 bases and J gave up 2 bases, with 10 bases separating them. The CDR3 loop spans 14 amino acids.

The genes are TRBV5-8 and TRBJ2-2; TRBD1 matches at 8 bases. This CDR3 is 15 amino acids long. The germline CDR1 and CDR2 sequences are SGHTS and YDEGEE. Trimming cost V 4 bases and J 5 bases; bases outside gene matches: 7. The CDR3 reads CASSTGQGVTGELFF. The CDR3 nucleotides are TGTGCCAGCAGCACCGGACAGGGTGTGACCGGGGAGCTGTTTTTT.

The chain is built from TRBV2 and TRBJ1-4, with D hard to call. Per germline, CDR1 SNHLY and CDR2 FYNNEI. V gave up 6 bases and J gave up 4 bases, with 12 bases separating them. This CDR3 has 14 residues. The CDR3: CASRSPGGNEKLFF. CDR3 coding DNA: TGTGCCAGCAGGAGCCCCGGCGGTAATGAAAAACTGTTTTTT.